This TCR beta chain was recovered during a study of control samples from healthy donors and cancer patients (dated by TCRdb to the early 2020s). To note about this clone: The antigen it recognizes is unknown. The input lacks base qualities; no much larger clone sits a single base away.

V loses 1 base, J loses 5 bases, and the germline ends lie 11 bases apart. CDR1 is given as SEHNR and CDR2 as FQNEAQ, both from the germline V gene (reference sequence). Measured from the cysteine to the phenylalanine, the CDR3 is 14 residues long. Left in the record is the CDR3 DNA by itself, 42 bases read in frame from the first base. Libraries came from the immunoSEQ multiplex PCR assay. This is the immuneACCESS table as TCRdb keeps it, with only in-frame sequences that have V and J called. A part of the clones is gone; compared with another copy, unresolved V genes explain less than half, and the rest is unexplained. Present in this sample are roughly 450,000 clones, around 90% of which were seen just once. The ten largest clones represent more than 6% of the sample.

The receptor was derived from a middle-aged man with head and neck cancer. Sequencing was done on a sample of PBMCs. The rearranged segments are TRBV7-9 and TRBJ1-2, with TRBD1 tentatively as D gene (5 bases match). The CDR3 region has the sequence CASSLGGGGYGYTF. In nucleotides, the sequence is TGTGCCAGCAGCTTAGGGGGCGGGGGTTATGGCTACACCTTC.